This T cell receptor (beta chain) was sequenced during a study of blood T cell repertoires in COVID-19. Per the original data handling: Estimation of nucleated cell counts was performed using reference gene primer amplification. Sequencing used immunoSEQ multiplex PCR; TCRdb keeps in-frame clones, though not all of them. The DNA was the basis for D and trimming; V, J and clone size are from that table. The sample includes around 480,000 clones, roughly 87% of them seen just once. The CDR3 totals 10 residues. Cohort 3 recovered donors had two negative PCRs, clearance, or symptom resolution. This chain connects TRBV12-2 to TRBJ2-1; the table's D call TRBD2 went unverified against the DNA. TRBV12-2 is a pseudogene. The sequence was collected from a woman between 18 and 30 years old who had recovered from COVID-19. Sequenced input: PBMCs or T cells enriched from blood (not recorded which). In nucleotides, the CDR3 is TGTGCAAGTCGCTTAATCTTTCAGTTCTTC. This codes for CASRLIFQFF.